The 23 T cell receptor beta chains listed next were all sequenced from one sample in a study of cytomegalovirus exposure and HLA in healthy donors. The primer mix had 60 Vbeta and 13 Jbeta primers. TCRdb's copy holds only in-frame clones and misses some; the assay was immunoSEQ multiplex PCR. The repertoire consists of about 160,000 clones, with approximately 81% occurring once and the leading ten covering 7%. Sequencing was performed on PBMCs. These receptors originate from a woman in her twenties or thirties in good health and CMV-seropositive.

This clone came up once. Compared with germline, one end of the junction differs, possibly owing to a read error. The chain carries TRBV11-2 and TRBJ2-3, with D possibly being TRBD1 (6 bases). The CDR3 is 16 amino acids. Germline-derived CDR1 and CDR2 are SGHAT and FQNNGV. In DNA, the CDR3 is TGTGCCAGCAGCTTGACCTACGGACAGCTCACAGATGCGCAGTATTTT. Protein product: CASSLTYGQLTDAQYF.

The chain combines TRBV27 with TRBJ2-7; D is perhaps TRBD1 (5 bases). There are 15 residues in the CDR3. V gave up 8 bases and J gave up 5 bases, with 22 bases separating them. The germline CDR1 and CDR2 sequences are MNHEY and SMNVEV (reference sequence). CDR3 loop: CASGPYQGVVDEQYF. Here the CDR3 DNA reads TGTGCCAGCGGACCTTACCAGGGCGTAGTAGACGAGCAGTACTTC.

This clone was seen a handful of times. V gene TRBV4-2 combines with J gene TRBJ2-5; TRBD2 is a possible D gene (5 bases). The J call may be faulty, since TRBJ2-7 better matches the DNA end. The V gene's germline CDR1 is LGHNA and CDR2 YNFKEQ. The CDR3 extends over 15 amino acids. The CDR3, as DNA: TGTGCCAGCAGCCCCTCGGACGGGGAGACCTACGAGCAGTACTTC. Its protein product is CASSPSDGETYEQYF.

The rearrangement uses TRBV5-6 and TRBJ2-1; a possible D gene is TRBD2 (5 bases). CDR1 is SGHDT and CDR2 is YYEEEE in the germline V gene. Trimming shortened V by 9 bases and J by 1 base, and 11 bases separated the two germline ends. This CDR3 contains 13 residues. CDR3 nucleotides: TGTGCCACTAGGCGCGGGTCCTACAATGAGCAGTTCTTC. It is translated as CATRRGSYNEQFF.

In its sample, this clone was seen a few times. The V and J genes are TRBV6-5 and TRBJ1-4, with D hard to call. The CDR3 length is 15 residues. CDR1 and CDR2 from the germline V gene are MNHEY and SVGAGI. V was clipped by 6 bases and J by 0 bases, with 11 bases between them. The CDR3 DNA reads as TGTGCCAGCAGCCCAGACCTAGCAACTAATGAAAAACTGTTTTTT. Amino acid sequence: CASSPDLATNEKLFF.

This clone has only one observation. The chain combines TRBV7-3 with TRBJ2-1; the match to TRBD2 covers 10 bases. V was clipped by 4 bases and J by 7 bases; unmatched bases: 7. Per the germline V gene, CDR1 is SGHTA and CDR2 is FQGTGA. The CDR3 runs to 15 residues. CDR3 protein: CASSSLLAGLNEQFF. As DNA, the CDR3 is TGTGCCAGCAGCTCGTTACTAGCGGGATTAAATGAGCAGTTCTTC.

This chain links TRBV7-3 with TRBJ2-1; 10 positions agree with TRBD2. Germline CDR1 reads SGHTA; CDR2 reads FQGTGA. CDR3 size: 15 residues. V lost 2 bases to trimming and J lost 7 bases; unmatched junction nucleotides: 5. In nucleotides, the CDR3 is TGTGCCAGCAGCTTATACAGCGGGGGGGTAAATGAGCAGTTCTTC. Translating it yields CASSLYSGGVNEQFF.

The chain has TRBV12-5 and TRBJ2-3; 8 bases line up with TRBD1. The J segment lost 0 bases and the V segment lost 0 bases, leaving 11 bases of the junction unmatched. The germline CDR1 and CDR2 sequences are LGHNT and FRNRAP. This CDR3 is 19 amino acids long. CDR3 residues: CASGLVQGIRDRSTDTQYF. DNA for the CDR3: TGTGCTAGTGGTTTGGTACAGGGGATTCGGGACAGGAGCACAGATACGCAGTATTTT.

The chain couples TRBV19 to TRBJ2-1; unclear D gene. Trimming cost V 8 bases and J 6 bases, with 14 bases left between them. The CDR3 covers 13 residues. Germline loops: CDR1 LNHDA, CDR2 SQIVND (reference sequence). The CDR3 loop is CASSSWQANEQFF. CDR3 nucleotides: TGTGCCAGTTCCTCGTGGCAGGCCAATGAGCAGTTCTTC.

V gene TRBV28 combines with J gene TRBJ2-5; 9 positions match TRBD1. The V segment lost 5 bases and the J segment 3 bases; nucleotides outside the gene matches: 4. The CDR3 has 14 amino acids. Germline V lookup: CDR1 MDHEN, CDR2 SYDVKM. The CDR3 DNA reads TGTGCCAGCAGTGACCGGGACAGGGAAGAGACCCAGTACTTC. Translating it yields CASSDRDREETQYF.

The chain has TRBV5-1 and TRBJ1-6; 12 bases align to TRBD1. Germline-derived CDR1 and CDR2 are SGHRS and YFSETQ. The V segment lost 7 bases and the J segment 10 bases; nucleotides outside the gene matches: 9. The CDR3 sequence is 15 residues long. DNA of the CDR3: TGCGCCAGCGGGACAGGGGGCGCGGTTGAATCACCCCTCCACTTT. It yields the protein CASGTGGAVESPLHF.

The DNA for the CDR3 is TGTGCCAGCAAGACAGGATTATTCCCCTACGAGCAGTACTTC. This encodes CASKTGLFPYEQYF. This chain links TRBV6-1 with TRBJ2-7, with D perhaps matching TRBD1 (6 bases). V was clipped by 7 bases and J by 2 bases, with 15 bases between them. This CDR3 region has 14 residues. The V gene's germline CDR1 is MNHNS and CDR2 SASEGT.

The chain is built from TRBV18 and TRBJ2-1, with D perhaps matching TRBD1 (6 bases). The CDR3 consists of 15 residues. The V end lost 2 bases, the J end lost 4 bases, and 12 bases lay between the germline ends. The germline V gene encodes CDR1 KGHSH and CDR2 LQKENI. The CDR3 region is CASSPERGSYNEQFF. CDR3 in DNA: TGTGCCAGCTCACCAGAGAGGGGGTCGTACAATGAGCAGTTCTTC.

Only one count was recorded for this clone. This chain joins TRBV4-1 and TRBJ1-2, with TRBD1 as a possible D gene (5 bases). The CDR3 loop spans 14 amino acids. The germline gives CDR1 MGHRA, CDR2 YSYEKL. V lost 0 bases, J lost 6 bases, and 11 bases lay in between. The CDR3 spells CASSQEGLGDGYTF. The CDR3 DNA reads TGCGCCAGCAGCCAAGAGGGGCTAGGAGATGGCTACACCTTC.

CDR3 coding DNA: TGTGCCAGCAGTGGCCTTCAGGGGGCGAGGGGCTACACCTTC. Translating it yields CASSGLQGARGYTF. The chain links TRBV6-4 to TRBJ1-2; TRBD1 agrees at 8 bases. This CDR3 comprises 14 residues. The V segment lost 4 bases and the J segment 8 bases; nucleotides outside the gene matches: 9. Germline CDR1 is MRHNA and CDR2 is SNTAGT.

The gene calls are TRBV2 and TRBJ1-2, with D perhaps matching TRBD1 (6 bases). The CDR3 length is 12 residues. Germline CDR1 and CDR2: SNHLY and FYNNEI. V was trimmed by 8 bases and J by 8 bases, leaving 15 bases between them. The CDR3 DNA sequence: TGTGCCAGCCGACCGGACAGTTCAGGCTACACCTTC. This codes for CASRPDSSGYTF. The full variable domain, completed using reference TRBV2 and TRBJ1-2, is EPEVTQTPSHQVTQMGQEVILRCVPISNHLYFYWYRQILGQKVEFLVSFYNNEISEKSEIFDDQFSVERPDGSNFTLKIRSTKLEDSAMYFCASRPDSSGYTFGSGTRLTVV.

The CDR3 region has the DNA TGTGCCAGCAGCGTGGACAGGGGACGAAACATTCAGTACTTC. It is translated as CASSVDRGRNIQYF. The chain combines TRBV2 with TRBJ2-4; 9 positions agree with TRBD1. The V and J ends lost 6 bases and 6 bases, in that order; junction bases with no gene match: 6. CDR1 and CDR2 (germline): SNHLY, FYNNEI. This CDR3 region has 14 residues.

J is TRBJ1-1 and V is TRBV5-1, with a possible D match to TRBD1 (5 bases). Germline V gives CDR1 SGHRS, CDR2 YFSETQ. The CDR3 spans 14 residues. V lost 1 base and J lost 7, with 14 bases in between. CDR3 in amino acids: CASSLSRPGVEAFF. CDR3 DNA sequence: TGCGCCAGCAGCTTGAGCAGGCCGGGGGTTGAAGCTTTCTTT.

The rearrangement links TRBV14 to TRBJ1-1; D not certain. V was cut by 0 bases and J by 0 bases, with 14 bases left in between. Germline assignment: CDR1 SGHDN and CDR2 FVKESK. This CDR3 has 17 amino acids. The CDR3 DNA follows: TGTGCCAGCAGCCAAGATTTGGCAGGAAGGATGAACACTGAAGCTTTCTTT. It encodes CASSQDLAGRMNTEAFF. The variable domain in full, completed from reference TRBV14 and TRBJ1-1, reads EAGVTQFPSHSVIEKGQTVTLRCDPISGHDNLYWYRRVMGKEIKFLLHFVKESKQDESGMPNNRFLAERTGGTYSTLKVQPAELEDSGVYFCASSQDLAGRMNTEAFFGQGTRLTVV.

The chain has TRBV6-5 and TRBJ1-2, with D possibly TRBD1 on 5 matching bases. The CDR3 covers 13 residues. Trimming took 7 bases from V and 7 from J, leaving 16 bases between them. In germline, CDR1 is MNHEY, CDR2 SVGAGI. The CDR3: CASKMGGFGGYTF. The CDR3 DNA sequence: TGTGCCAGCAAAATGGGGGGTTTTGGTGGCTACACCTTC.

The V call is TRBV11-1, the J call TRBJ2-7, with D possibly TRBD1 on 6 matching bases. CDR3 length: 15 residues. Trimming stripped 2 bases from V and 1 base from J, with 12 bases between. Germline lookup yields CDR1 SGHAT and CDR2 FQDESV (reference sequence). CDR3: CASSLLPGVSYEQYF. The CDR3 DNA reads TGTGCCAGCAGCTTATTACCAGGGGTATCCTACGAGCAGTACTTC. Variable domain in full (rest from reference TRBV11-1 and TRBJ2-7): EAEVAQSPRYKITEKSQAVAFWCDPISGHATLYWYRQILGQGPELLVQFQDESVVDDSQLPKDRFSAERLKGVDSTLKIQPAELGDSAMYLCASSLLPGVSYEQYFGPGTRLTVT.

The V call is TRBV6-5, the J call TRBJ2-1; 9 positions agree with TRBD2. V was pared by 8 bases and J by 12 bases, with 14 bases of the junction left unmatched. CDR3 length equals 14 residues. Germline V gene lookup returns CDR1 MNHEY and CDR2 SVGAGI. The CDR3, as DNA: TGTGCCAGCGGTGTCTCCGGGACTAGCTTAAGGCAGTTCTTC. Residues: CASGVSGTSLRQFF.

The V gene is TRBV19, the J gene TRBJ1-2, with 7 bases identical to TRBD1. Germline V gives CDR1 LNHDA, CDR2 SQIVND (reference sequence). The CDR3 spans 14 residues. V dropped 5 bases and J dropped 4; count of bases not matched to a gene: 7. As DNA, the CDR3 is TGTGCCAGTAGTGCCCGGGACAGTCTCTATGGCTACACCTTC. It is translated as CASSARDSLYGYTF.